This TCR beta chain is drawn from a study of T cells in Graves' hyperthyroidism and ophthalmopathy. The V gene's germline CDR1 is KGHSH and CDR2 LQKENI. CDR3 length: 15 residues. After removal of 6 bases from V and 3 bases from J, the junction contained 7 bases not matched to a gene. This clonotype was seen many times. There were TCR beta CDR3 regions amplified from RNA transcripts. The HTBI primer set was used in a first-round RT-PCR of the TCR CDR3. TCRdb re-derived calls from the multiplex PCR reads in MiXCR, one entry per CDR3 protein. Here the sample spans around 450,000 distinct CDR3 sequences, about 13% being singletons.

The J gene is TRBJ1-5, the V gene TRBV18; 8 nucleotides align to TRBD1. The sequence derives from a woman aged 18-30 years with Graves' hyperthyroidism. The sequenced sample consisted of blood. DNA of the CDR3: TGTGCCAGCTCCCCGGACAGGGTCAACAATCAGCCCCAGCATTTT. Protein: CASSPDRVNNQPQHF.